The T cell receptor beta chain described here comes from a study of CD4 T cells in relation to SARS-CoV-2 and coronaviruses. In the study overall: ViraFEST: approximately eleven-day antigen culture of PBMCs, then TCR beta CDR3 sequencing. The restricting HLA molecule for shared crossreactive spike epitopes was mapped.

Some clones are missing from TCRdb's copy, which holds only in-frame ones; the method was immunoSEQ multiplex PCR. Of about 30,000 clones in the sample, over 60% were seen once. The ends lost 7 bases at V and 2 bases at J; junction bases unmatched: 10. The CDR3 extends over 15 amino acids. The germline CDR1 and CDR2 sequences are MDHEN and SYDVKM. Overall study findings and caveats: No crossreactivity against non-spike viral proteins was tested here. The assay detects memory recall responses, not culture-primed primary responses.

About this clone itself: The antigen is not known.

The receptor was derived from an adult with COVID-19. Sequencing input: memory CD4+ T cells from PBMCs, cultured in vitro. The chain combines TRBV28 with TRBJ2-7, with 8 bases identical to TRBD1. CDR3 sequence reads: CASTLGQGRTYEQYF. DNA of the CDR3: TGTGCCAGCACCCTAGGACAGGGAAGGACCTACGAGCAGTACTTC.